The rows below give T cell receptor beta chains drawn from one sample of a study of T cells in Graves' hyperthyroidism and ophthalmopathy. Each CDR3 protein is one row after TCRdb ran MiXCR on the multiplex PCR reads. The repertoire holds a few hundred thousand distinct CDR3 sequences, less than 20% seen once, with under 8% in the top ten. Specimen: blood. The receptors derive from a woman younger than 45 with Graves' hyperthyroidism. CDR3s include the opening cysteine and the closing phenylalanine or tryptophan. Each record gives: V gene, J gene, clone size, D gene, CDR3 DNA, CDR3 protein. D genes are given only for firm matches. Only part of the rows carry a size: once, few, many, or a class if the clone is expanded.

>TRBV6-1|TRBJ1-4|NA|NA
TGTGCCAGCAGTCGCGTTGGGCGTGGGAATGAAAAACTGTTTTTT
CASSRVGRGNEKLFF
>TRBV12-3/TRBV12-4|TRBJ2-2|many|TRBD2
TGTGCCAGCAGTTTGGCCCGTAGTAGCGGGATAGGGGAGCTGTTTTTT
CASSLARSSGIGELFF
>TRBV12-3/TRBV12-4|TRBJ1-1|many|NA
TGTGCCAGCAGTTTTGGGGGGTCTAACACTGAAGCTTTCTTT
CASSFGGSNTEAFF
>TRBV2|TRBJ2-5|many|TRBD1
TGTGCCAGCGGATATATGGGACAGGGTCGGGAGACCCAGTACTTC
CASGYMGQGRETQYF
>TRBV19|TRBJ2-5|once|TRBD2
TGTGCCAGTAGTATAGGGGGGGGACTGGGGTCCAGAGAGACCCAGTACTTC
CASSIGGGLGSRETQYF
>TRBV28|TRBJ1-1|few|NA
TGTGCCAGCAGTTCGTGGGGCACTGAAGCTTTCTTT
CASSSWGTEAFF
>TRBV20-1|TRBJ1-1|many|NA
TGCAGTGCTAGATCGCAGTACACTGAAGCTTTCTTT
CSARSQYTEAFF
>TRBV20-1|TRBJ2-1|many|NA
TGCAGCGGTCTTGGTTCAGTCCCCTACAATGAGCAGTTCTTC
CSGLGSVPYNEQFF
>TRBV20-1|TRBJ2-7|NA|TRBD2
TGCAGTGCTAGGGGACTAGCGGGAGGAGGGACTTACGAGCAGTACTTC
CSARGLAGGGTYEQYF
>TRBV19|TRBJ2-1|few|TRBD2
TGTGCCAGTAGTATCCCCGGACTAGCAGGGAACAATGAGCAGTTCTTC
CASSIPGLAGNNEQFF
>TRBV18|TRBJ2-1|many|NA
TGTGCCAGCTCACCCGCCACCAATGAGCAGTTCTTC
CASSPATNEQFF
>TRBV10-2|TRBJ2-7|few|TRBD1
TGCGCCAGCATGGTCCAGGGGGCCTACGAGCAGTACTTC
CASMVQGAYEQYF
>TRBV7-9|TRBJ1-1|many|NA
TGTGCCAGCAGCCCGCTTAAACTAAACACTGAAGCTTTCTTT
CASSPLKLNTEAFF
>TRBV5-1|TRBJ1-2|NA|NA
TGCGCCAGCAGCTTGGAAAGTTTCGGTCCGTATGGCTACACCTTC
CASSLESFGPYGYTF
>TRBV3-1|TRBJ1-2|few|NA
TGTGCCAGCAGCCCCACCCGTAGCTATGGCTACACCTTC
CASSPTRSYGYTF
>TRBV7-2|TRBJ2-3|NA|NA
TGTGCCAGCAGCCCGCTAAAAGTGAGGGCAGATACGCAGTATTTT
CASSPLKVRADTQYF
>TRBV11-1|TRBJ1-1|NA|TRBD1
TGTGCCAGCAGCTTACCGGGACAGGGGACTGAAGCTTTCTTT
CASSLPGQGTEAFF
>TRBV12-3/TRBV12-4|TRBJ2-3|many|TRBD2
TGTGCCAGCAGTTCGGGGACTAGCGGGAGGAACACAGATACGCAGTATTTT
CASSSGTSGRNTDTQYF
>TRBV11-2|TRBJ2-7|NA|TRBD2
TGTGCCAGCAGCCCGGTCGGACGGGAGGGAGTCCAGCAGTACTTC
CASSPVGREGVQQYF
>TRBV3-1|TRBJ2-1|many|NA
TGTGCCAGCAGCCAACTCCAGCCCATGGACTCGAGCCCATACAATGAGCAGTTCTTC
CASSQLQPMDSSPYNEQFF
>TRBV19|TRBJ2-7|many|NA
TGTGCCAGTAGTTTCACCGGGGACTCCTACGAGCAGTACTTC
CASSFTGDSYEQYF
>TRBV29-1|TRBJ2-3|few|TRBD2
TGCAGCATAAGCGGGAGTGGCACAGATACGCAGTATTTT
CSISGSGTDTQYF
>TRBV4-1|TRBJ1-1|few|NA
TGCGCCAGCAGCCAAGATGGTCTGGGCAGTTTCTTT
CASSQDGLGSFF
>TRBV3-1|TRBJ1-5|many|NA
TGTGCCAGCAGCCAAGAAGGTTTCGGGAATCAGCCCCAGCATTTT
CASSQEGFGNQPQHF
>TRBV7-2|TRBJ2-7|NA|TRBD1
TGTGCCAGCAGCTTCGGACAGGGCACGGCCGAGCAGTACTTC
CASSFGQGTAEQYF
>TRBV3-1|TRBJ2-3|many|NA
TGTGCCAGCAGCCACCACACAGATACGCAGTATTTT
CASSHHTDTQYF